These T cell receptor beta chains were read from a single sample in a study of OX40 agonist ivuxolimab in advanced cancers. Libraries were prepared by immunoSEQ multiplex PCR; TCRdb keeps only in-frame clonotypes and omits some of them. Here the sample spans roughly 50,000 clones, over 85% being singletons. Sequenced here: CD4+ or CD8+ T cells sorted from blood, sampled in a trial of the OX40 agonist ivuxolimab. The receptors were sampled from an adult with an advanced solid tumor such as melanoma, head and neck, liver or kidney cancer. Each CDR3 is given with its conserved first and last residue. The D gene is left open where the match is weak. Clone size is not always given. Where it is, it says once, few, many or a class for expanded clones.

.	15	TRBV27	TRBD2	TRBJ2-5	TGTGCCAGCAGTTTCCTAGCGGGGTCATCTGGGACCCAGTACTTC	CASSFLAGSSGTQYF
.	16	TRBV5-1	TRBD1	TRBJ1-1	TGCGCCAGCAGCTGGTGGACAGGGGCGGGGTCCACTGAAGCTTTCTTT	CASSWWTGAGSTEAFF
.	14	TRBV9	.	TRBJ2-1	TGTGCCAGCAGCGTTTCCGGGCCCCACAATGAGCAGTTCTTC	CASSVSGPHNEQFF
.	14	TRBV6-6	TRBD2	TRBJ2-7	TGTGCCACCCAGACTAGCGGAGGTGTCTACGAGCAGTACTTC	CATQTSGGVYEQYF
once	14	TRBV1	.	TRBJ2-2	TGCACCACCGCTTCTCGCACGAACACCGGGGAGCTGTTTTTT	CTTASRTNTGELFF
.	17	TRBV5-5	TRBD1	TRBJ1-4	TGTGCCAGCAGCTGGTCCGGGACAGGGGTTCTTCATGAAAAACTGTTTTTT	CASSWSGTGVLHEKLFF
.	19	TRBV28	TRBD2	TRBJ2-1	TGTGCCAGCAGTCCAGGGACTAGCGGGAGGGCCATGGAATACAATGAGCAGTTCTTC	CASSPGTSGRAMEYNEQFF
.	17	TRBV13	TRBD1	TRBJ2-6	TGTGCCAGCAGCCTCGGACAGGGGGCTACTGGGGCCAACGTCCTGACTTTC	CASSLGQGATGANVLTF
.	17	TRBV18	TRBD1	TRBJ1-5	TGTGCCAGCTCACCAAGAGACAGAACAGGGGCCGATCAGCCCCAGCATTTT	CASSPRDRTGADQPQHF
.	13	TRBV5-4	TRBD2	TRBJ2-4	TGTGCCAGCAGCTTAGCGGGAACAAACATTCAGTACTTC	CASSLAGTNIQYF
.	12	TRBV28	.	TRBJ1-5	TGTGCCAGCAGTTTGGGAGACGAGCCCCAGCATTTT	CASSLGDEPQHF
few	14	TRBV27	.	TRBJ2-1	TGTGCCAGCAGTACAGGTAGCTCCTACAATGAGCAGTTCTTC	CASSTGSSYNEQFF
.	12	TRBV5-1	.	TRBJ1-1	TGCGCCAGCAGCCCCTTTGGAGGGGAAGCTTTCTTT	CASSPFGGEAFF
.	14	TRBV5-8	TRBD1	TRBJ2-4	TGTGCCAGCACCGACAGGGGGATATGGGACATTCAGTACTTC	CASTDRGIWDIQYF
.	14	TRBV13	.	TRBJ1-1	TGTGCCAGCAGCTTAGCGCAGGGATACACTGAAGCTTTCTTT	CASSLAQGYTEAFF
.	15	TRBV30	TRBD2	TRBJ2-7	TGTGCCTGGAGCGGGACTAGCGGGAGAGGTTACGAGCAGTACTTC	CAWSGTSGRGYEQYF
medium-sized	12	TRBV18	.	TRBJ2-2	TGTGCCAGCTCACCTAACACCGGGGAGCTGTTTTTT	CASSPNTGELFF
.	13	TRBV19	.	TRBJ2-1	TGTGCCAGTAGTATAGGTGTCTACAATGAGCAGTTCTTC	CASSIGVYNEQFF
.	14	TRBV27	.	TRBJ2-3	TGTGCCAGCAGTTCATTGTGGGGCGCAGATACGCAGTATTTT	CASSSLWGADTQYF
.	10	TRBV28	.	TRBJ1-1	TGTGCCAGCATAGATACTGAAGCTTTCTTT	CASIDTEAFF
.	14	TRBV5-1	TRBD1	TRBJ2-5	TGCGCCAGCAGCTTTAAGCAGGGGGAAGAGACCCAGTACTTC	CASSFKQGEETQYF
once	12	TRBV9	.	TRBJ2-1	TGTGCCAGCAGTGATGATAGGGATGAGCAGTTCTTC	CASSDDRDEQFF
.	13	TRBV6-1	TRBD1	TRBJ1-6	TGTGCCAGCAGCGGGACAGGGATTTCACCCCTCCACTTT	CASSGTGISPLHF
.	14	TRBV15	.	TRBJ1-2	TGTGCCGCGGCCCCTCGGTCTCCTAGAGGTGGCTACACCTTC	CAAAPRSPRGGYTF
.	13	TRBV18	.	TRBJ1-5	TGTGCCAGCTCACCGTATCGCGGACAGCCCCAGCATTTT	CASSPYRGQPQHF
.	16	TRBV25-1	.	TRBJ1-2	TGTGCCAGCACCGGCCCGCGGGGAGCAGAGAACTATGGCTACACCTTC	CASTGPRGAENYGYTF
.	14	TRBV16	.	TRBJ1-1	TGTGCCAGCAGCCCGAGGGACCACCCCACTGAAGCTTTCTTT	CASSPRDHPTEAFF
.	13	TRBV19	.	TRBJ2-1	TGTGCCAGTAGTATTGGGAGTTCCAATGAGCAGTTCTTC	CASSIGSSNEQFF
.	13	TRBV7-9	TRBD1	TRBJ2-7	TGTGCCAGCAGCAGAGGGACAGGGGATGAGCAGTACTTC	CASSRGTGDEQYF
.	14	TRBV28	TRBD1	TRBJ1-5	TGTGCCAGCAGTTTTGGCAGGGGGCAACAGCCCCAGCATTTT	CASSFGRGQQPQHF
.	13	TRBV28	.	TRBJ2-5	TGTGCCAGCAGAGGCCGGGGACTAGAGACCCAGTACTTC	CASRGRGLETQYF
few	14	TRBV15	TRBD1	TRBJ2-7	TGTGCCACCAGCAGAGGGGGACAGGTCTACGAGCAGTACTTC	CATSRGGQVYEQYF
.	17	TRBV6-1	.	TRBJ1-5	TGTGCCAGCAGTGAAGCGGGGGCTTACAGAACCAATCAGCCCCAGCATTTT	CASSEAGAYRTNQPQHF
.	15	TRBV6-5	.	TRBJ1-6	TGTGCCAGCAGACCGACCGACGCCCGCAATTCACCCCTCCACTTT	CASRPTDARNSPLHF
.	14	TRBV6-5	.	TRBJ2-2	TGTGCCAGCAGTTTCGGACTGAACACCGGGGAGCTGTTTTTT	CASSFGLNTGELFF
.	12	TRBV7-9	.	TRBJ2-7	TGTGCCAGCAGCTTATTCCCGGGGGAGCAGTACTTC	CASSLFPGEQYF
.	16	TRBV11-2	TRBD2	TRBJ2-7	TGTGCCAGCAGCCGAACTAGCGGGGGGCCATTATACGAGCAGTACTTC	CASSRTSGGPLYEQYF
.	10	TRBV23-1	.	TRBJ1-2	TGCGCCAGCAGTCAATCGTCATTGGGCTTC	CASSQSSLGF
.	12	TRBV9	.	TRBJ1-2	TGTGCCAGCAGCGTAGGTAGCTATGGCTACACCTTC	CASSVGSYGYTF
.	10	TRBV29-1	.	TRBJ2-1	TGCAGCGCCCAGCGGGATGAGCAGTTCTTC	CSAQRDEQFF
once	16	TRBV9	.	TRBJ1-2	TGTGCCAGCAGCGTAGAACAACGCGTTTCTAACTATGGCTACACCTTC	CASSVEQRVSNYGYTF
.	18	TRBV7-9	TRBD1	TRBJ1-6	TGTGCCAGCAGCACTCCGGGACAGGGGGTTTCCTATAATTCACCCCTCCACTTT	CASSTPGQGVSYNSPLHF
.	16	TRBV4-1	.	TRBJ2-3	TGCGCCAGCAGCCAAGTCGCAGGCGGCCGCACAGATACGCAGTATTTT	CASSQVAGGRTDTQYF
.	14	TRBV30	.	TRBJ2-7	TGTGCCTGGGCCTTGGTAGGCTTCTCCTACGAGCAGTACTTC	CAWALVGFSYEQYF
.	11	TRBV5-6	.	TRBJ1-2	TGTGCCAGCAGCACCGGACTGGTCTACACCTTC	CASSTGLVYTF
.	15	TRBV19	TRBD2	TRBJ2-1	TGTGCCAGTAGTAGCTCACTAGCGGGGTGGAATGAGCAGTTCTTC	CASSSSLAGWNEQFF
once	15	TRBV6-1	TRBD1	TRBJ2-2	TGTGCCAGCAGTGGGGGGACAGGTAGCACCGGGGAGCTGTTTTTT	CASSGGTGSTGELFF
.	18	TRBV5-6	.	TRBJ1-2	TGTGCCAGCAGCTTCTTTTCGTTGTGGGTCATGGAGGAGGAAGGCTACACCTTC	CASSFFSLWVMEEEGYTF
.	15	TRBV21-1	.	TRBJ2-2	TGTGCCAGCAGCACGACGGACGACCGGGCCGGGGAGCTGTTTTTT	CASSTTDDRAGELFF
.	19	TRBV14	TRBD2	TRBJ2-3	TGTGCCAGCAGCCAAGATTCCCTAGCGGGCTCAGCCCCCACAGATACGCAGTATTTT	CASSQDSLAGSAPTDTQYF
few	11	TRBV4-1	.	TRBJ1-1	TGCGCCAGCAGCCAGGAGGCCATGGCTTTCTTT	CASSQEAMAFF
once	16	TRBV28	.	TRBJ1-1	TGTGCCAGCAGTTTATATAGCGGGGGGCAAAACACTGAAGCTTTCTTT	CASSLYSGGQNTEAFF
.	16	TRBV5-4	TRBD2	TRBJ2-5	TGTGCCAGCAGCACCCCAGGCGGGGGGGTCCAAGAGACCCAGTACTTC	CASSTPGGGVQETQYF
.	11	TRBV16	.	TRBJ2-1	TGTGCCAGCAGGGTCCAGAAGCGGCAGTTCTTC	CASRVQKRQFF
.	16	TRBV2	.	TRBJ2-3	TGTGCCAGCAGCGAGGCGCTAGCGAGAACCACAGATACGCAGTATTTT	CASSEALARTTDTQYF
.	16	TRBV2	.	TRBJ1-6	TGTGCCAGCAGTGATTCGGGAAATCACTATAATTCACCCCTCCACTTT	CASSDSGNHYNSPLHF
once	12	TRBV7-9	.	TRBJ1-1	TGTGCCAGCAGCCACAGGGACACTGAAGCTTTCTTT	CASSHRDTEAFF
few	14	TRBV7-9	.	TRBJ2-5	TGTGCCAGCAGCTTATCGACAGGCCCGGAGACCCAGTACTTC	CASSLSTGPETQYF
.	14	TRBV27	.	TRBJ2-7	TGTGCCAGCAGTCTAACAGGGCCAGACTACGAGCAGTACTTC	CASSLTGPDYEQYF